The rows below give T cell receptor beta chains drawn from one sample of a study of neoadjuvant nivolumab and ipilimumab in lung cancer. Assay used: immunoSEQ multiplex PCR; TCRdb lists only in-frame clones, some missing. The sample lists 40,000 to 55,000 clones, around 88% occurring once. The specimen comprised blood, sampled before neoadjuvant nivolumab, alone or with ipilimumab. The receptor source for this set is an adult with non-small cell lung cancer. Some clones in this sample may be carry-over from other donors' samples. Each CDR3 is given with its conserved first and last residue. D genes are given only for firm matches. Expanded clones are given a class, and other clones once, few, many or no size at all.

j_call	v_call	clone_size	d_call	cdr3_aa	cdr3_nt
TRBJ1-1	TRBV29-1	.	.	CSVFSRPGAFF	TGCAGCGTGTTTTCAAGGCCGGGAGCTTTCTTT
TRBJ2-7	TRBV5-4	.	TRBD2	CASSLGAGLYEQYF	TGTGCCAGCAGCTTGGGAGCGGGGCTGTACGAGCAGTACTTC
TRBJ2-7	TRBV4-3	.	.	CASSQEDRDPREFSYEQYF	TGCGCCAGCAGCCAAGAAGATCGGGACCCTAGAGAGTTCTCCTACGAGCAGTACTTC
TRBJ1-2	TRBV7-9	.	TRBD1	CASSLGQGLYGYTF	TGTGCCAGCAGCTTGGGACAGGGCCTATATGGCTACACCTTC
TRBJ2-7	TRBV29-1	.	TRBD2	CSVGTSGNYEQYF	TGCAGCGTGGGGACTAGCGGTAACTACGAGCAGTACTTC
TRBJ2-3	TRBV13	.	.	CASSWTSTDTQYF	TGTGCCAGCAGCTGGACTAGCACAGATACGCAGTATTTT
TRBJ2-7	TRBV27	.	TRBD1	CASSLGTGVDEQYF	TGTGCCAGCAGTTTAGGGACAGGGGTCGACGAGCAGTACTTC
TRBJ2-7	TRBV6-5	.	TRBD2	CASSEPGTSGSQYF	TGTGCCAGCAGTGAACCCGGGACTAGCGGGTCGCAGTACTTC
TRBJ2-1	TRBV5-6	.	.	CASSSRGYNEQFF	TGTGCCAGCAGCTCCCGGGGCTACAATGAGCAGTTCTTC
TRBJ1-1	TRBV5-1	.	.	CASSLEQWNTEAFF	TGCGCCAGCAGCTTGGAACAGTGGAACACTGAAGCTTTCTTT
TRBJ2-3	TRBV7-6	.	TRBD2	CASSLKAGGGLNTDTQYF	TGTGCCAGCAGCTTGAAGGCGGGAGGGGGTTTAAATACAGATACGCAGTATTTT
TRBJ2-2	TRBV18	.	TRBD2	CASSDGLAGGTGELFF	TGTGCCAGCTCCGACGGACTAGCGGGAGGCACCGGGGAGCTGTTTTTT
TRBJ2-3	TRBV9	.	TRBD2	CASSVAPGTSSTQYF	TGTGCCAGCAGCGTAGCCCCCGGGACTAGCTCTACGCAGTATTTT
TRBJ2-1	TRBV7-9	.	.	CASSSDYPREQFF	TGTGCCAGCAGCTCCGACTACCCCCGTGAGCAGTTCTTC
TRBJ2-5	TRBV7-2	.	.	CASSLVGETQYF	TGTGCCAGCAGCTTAGTGGGAGAGACCCAGTACTTC
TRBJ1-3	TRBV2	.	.	CASRPRARQGNTIYF	TGTGCCAGCAGGCCCCGGGCCAGACAGGGAAACACCATATATTTT
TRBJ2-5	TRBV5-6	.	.	CASSLEGAGGETQYF	TGTGCCAGCAGCTTGGAAGGGGCAGGGGGGGAGACCCAGTACTTC
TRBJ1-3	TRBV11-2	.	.	CASSPQGAGNTIYF	TGTGCCAGCAGCCCCCAGGGAGCTGGAAACACCATATATTTT
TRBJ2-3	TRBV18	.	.	CASSPRTGAADTQYF	TGTGCCAGCTCACCACGAACGGGAGCGGCAGATACGCAGTATTTT
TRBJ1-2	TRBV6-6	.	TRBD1	CASSRAFDRDSRYTF	TGTGCCAGCAGTCGCGCCTTCGACAGGGATTCGCGCTACACCTTC
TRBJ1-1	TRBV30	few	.	CAWTLGTEAFF	TGTGCCTGGACCCTTGGCACTGAAGCTTTCTTT
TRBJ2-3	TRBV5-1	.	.	CASSLTGSPTDTQYF	TGCGCCAGCAGCTTAACCGGATCCCCCACAGATACGCAGTATTTT
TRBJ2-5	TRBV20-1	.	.	CSARVIGTQYF	TGCAGTGCTAGAGTTATAGGGACCCAGTACTTC
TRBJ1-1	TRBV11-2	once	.	CASSLAAGLTGTEAFF	TGTGCCAGCAGCTTGGCGGCCGGACTTACGGGCACTGAAGCTTTCTTT